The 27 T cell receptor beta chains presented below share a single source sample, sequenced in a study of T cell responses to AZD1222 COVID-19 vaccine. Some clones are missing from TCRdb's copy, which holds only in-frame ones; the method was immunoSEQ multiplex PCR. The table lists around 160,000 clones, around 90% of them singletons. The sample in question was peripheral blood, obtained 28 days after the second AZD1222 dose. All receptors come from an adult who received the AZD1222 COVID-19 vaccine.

For the CDR3, the DNA is TGTGCCAGCAGCGTGACAGGGGACTTCTACGAGCAGTACTTC. This gives the protein CASSVTGDFYEQYF. This sequence joins TRBV28 and TRBJ2-7, with 8 bases that match TRBD1. The CDR3 totals 14 residues. The V and J ends lost 6 bases and 3 bases, in that order; junction bases with no gene match: 7. Per germline, CDR1 MDHEN and CDR2 SYDVKM.

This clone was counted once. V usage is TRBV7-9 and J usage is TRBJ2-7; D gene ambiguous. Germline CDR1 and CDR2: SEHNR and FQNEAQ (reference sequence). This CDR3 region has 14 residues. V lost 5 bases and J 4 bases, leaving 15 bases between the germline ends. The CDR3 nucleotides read TGTGCCAGCAGCCAGAACTCACCGGAGTACGAGCAGTACTTC. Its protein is CASSQNSPEYEQYF.

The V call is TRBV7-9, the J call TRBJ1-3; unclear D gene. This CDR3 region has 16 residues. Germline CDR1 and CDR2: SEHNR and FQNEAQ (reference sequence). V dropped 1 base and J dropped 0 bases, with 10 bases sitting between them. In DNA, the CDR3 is TGTGCCAGCAGCTTAGGGGTGTCTAGCTCTGGAAACACCATATATTTT. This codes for CASSLGVSSSGNTIYF.

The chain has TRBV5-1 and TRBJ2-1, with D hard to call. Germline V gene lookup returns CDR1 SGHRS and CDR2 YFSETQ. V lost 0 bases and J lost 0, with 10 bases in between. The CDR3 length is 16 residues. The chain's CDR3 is CASSLGSWSSYNEQFF. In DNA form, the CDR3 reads TGCGCCAGCAGCTTGGGCTCGTGGAGCTCCTACAATGAGCAGTTCTTC.

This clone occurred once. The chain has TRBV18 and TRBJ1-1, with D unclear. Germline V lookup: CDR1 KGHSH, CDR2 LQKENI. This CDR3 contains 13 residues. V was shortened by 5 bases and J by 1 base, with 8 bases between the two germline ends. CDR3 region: CASSSDGNTEAFF. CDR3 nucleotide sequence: TGTGCCAGCTCATCAGACGGGAACACTGAAGCTTTCTTT.

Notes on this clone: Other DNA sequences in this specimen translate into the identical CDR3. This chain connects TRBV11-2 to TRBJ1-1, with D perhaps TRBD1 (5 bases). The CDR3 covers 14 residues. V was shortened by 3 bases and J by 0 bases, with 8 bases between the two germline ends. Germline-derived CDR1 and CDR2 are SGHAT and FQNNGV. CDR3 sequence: CASSLGVMNTEAFF. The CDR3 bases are TGTGCCAGCAGCTTGGGGGTCATGAACACTGAAGCTTTCTTT.

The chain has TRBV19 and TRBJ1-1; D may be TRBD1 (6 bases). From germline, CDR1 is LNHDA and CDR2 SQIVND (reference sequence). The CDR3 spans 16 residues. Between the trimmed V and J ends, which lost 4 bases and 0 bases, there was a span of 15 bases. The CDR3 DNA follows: TGTGCCAGTAGTACGGATCCGCAGGGGCTGAACACTGAAGCTTTCTTT. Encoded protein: CASSTDPQGLNTEAFF.

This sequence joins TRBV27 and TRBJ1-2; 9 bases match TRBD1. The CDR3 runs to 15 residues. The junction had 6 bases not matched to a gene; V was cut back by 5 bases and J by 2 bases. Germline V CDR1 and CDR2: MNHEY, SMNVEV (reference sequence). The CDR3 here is CASSPPGQGNYGYTF. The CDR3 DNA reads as TGTGCCAGCAGTCCCCCCGGACAGGGGAACTATGGCTACACCTTC.

In DNA, the CDR3 is TGTGCCAGCATTCCCGGGGGAGGAACCTCCTACGAGCAGTACTTC. Translation: CASIPGGGTSYEQYF. The chain has TRBV5-6 and TRBJ2-7; the D gene is possibly TRBD2 (6 bases). The CDR3 contains 15 residues. Looked up from germline, CDR1 is SGHDT and CDR2 is YYEEEE. V dropped 6 bases and J dropped 0 bases, with 16 bases sitting between them.

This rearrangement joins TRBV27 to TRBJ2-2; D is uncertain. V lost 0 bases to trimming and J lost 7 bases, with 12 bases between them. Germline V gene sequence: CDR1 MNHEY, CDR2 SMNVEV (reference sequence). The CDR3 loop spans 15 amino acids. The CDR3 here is CASSLSPRWIGELFF. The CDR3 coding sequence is TGTGCCAGCAGTTTATCGCCCCGTTGGATCGGGGAGCTGTTTTTT.

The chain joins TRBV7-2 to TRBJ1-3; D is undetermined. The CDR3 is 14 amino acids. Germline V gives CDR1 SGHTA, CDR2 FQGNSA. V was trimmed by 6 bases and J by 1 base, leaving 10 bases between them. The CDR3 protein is CASSLTDSGNTIYF. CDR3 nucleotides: TGTGCCAGCAGTTTAACAGATTCTGGAAACACCATATATTTT. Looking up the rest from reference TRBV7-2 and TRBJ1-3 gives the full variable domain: GAGVSQSPSNKVTEKGKDVELRCDPISGHTALYWYRQSLGQGLEFLIYFQGNSAPDKSGLPSDRFSAERTGGSVSTLTIQRTQQEDSAVYLCASSLTDSGNTIYFGEGSWLTVV.

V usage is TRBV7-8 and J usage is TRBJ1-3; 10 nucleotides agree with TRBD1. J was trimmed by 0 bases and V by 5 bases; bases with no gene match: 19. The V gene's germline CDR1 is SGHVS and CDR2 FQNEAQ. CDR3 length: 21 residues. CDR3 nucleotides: TGTGCCAGCAGCCCACGAGTCCGGGACAGGGGAGAGAGGAGCTCTGGAAACACCATATATTTT. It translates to CASSPRVRDRGERSSGNTIYF.

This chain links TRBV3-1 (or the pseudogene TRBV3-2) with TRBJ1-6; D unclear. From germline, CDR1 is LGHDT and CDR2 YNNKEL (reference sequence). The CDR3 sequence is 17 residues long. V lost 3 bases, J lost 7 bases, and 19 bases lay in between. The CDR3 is CASSHAAGLLANSPLHF. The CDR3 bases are TGTGCCAGCAGCCACGCAGCAGGACTCCTTGCGAATTCACCCCTCCACTTT.

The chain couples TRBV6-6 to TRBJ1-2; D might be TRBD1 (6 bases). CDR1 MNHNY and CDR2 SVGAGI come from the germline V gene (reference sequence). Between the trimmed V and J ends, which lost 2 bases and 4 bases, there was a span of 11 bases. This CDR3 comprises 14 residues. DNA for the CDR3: TGTGCCAGCAGTTACGGTGGACAGATCTATGGCTACACCTTC. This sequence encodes CASSYGGQIYGYTF.

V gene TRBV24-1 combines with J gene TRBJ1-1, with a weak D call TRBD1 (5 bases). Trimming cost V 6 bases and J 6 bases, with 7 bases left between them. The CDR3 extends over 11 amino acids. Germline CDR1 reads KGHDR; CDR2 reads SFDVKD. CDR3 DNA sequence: TGTGCCACCAGTCTAGGGGCTGAAGCTTTCTTT. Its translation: CATSLGAEAFF.

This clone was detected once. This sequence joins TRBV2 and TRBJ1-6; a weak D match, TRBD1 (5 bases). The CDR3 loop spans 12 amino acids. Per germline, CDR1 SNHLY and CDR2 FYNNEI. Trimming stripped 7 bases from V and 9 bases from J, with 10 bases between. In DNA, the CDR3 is TGTGCCAGCACCGCACAGGCTTCACCCCTCCACTTT. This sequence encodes CASTAQASPLHF. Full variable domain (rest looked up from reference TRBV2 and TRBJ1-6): EPEVTQTPSHQVTQMGQEVILRCVPISNHLYFYWYRQILGQKVEFLVSFYNNEISEKSEIFDDQFSVERPDGSNFTLKIRSTKLEDSAMYFCASTAQASPLHFGNGTRLTVT.

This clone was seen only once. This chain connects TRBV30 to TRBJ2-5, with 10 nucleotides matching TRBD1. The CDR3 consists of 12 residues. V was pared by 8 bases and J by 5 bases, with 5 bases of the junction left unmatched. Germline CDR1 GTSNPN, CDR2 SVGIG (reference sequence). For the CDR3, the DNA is TGTGCCGGGGACAGGGGTGAGGAGACCCAGTACTTC. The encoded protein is CAGDRGEETQYF.

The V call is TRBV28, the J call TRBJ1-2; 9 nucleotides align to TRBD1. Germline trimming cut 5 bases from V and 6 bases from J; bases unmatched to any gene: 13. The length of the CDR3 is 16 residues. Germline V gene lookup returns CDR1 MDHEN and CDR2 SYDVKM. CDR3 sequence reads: CASSPFSGQGIDGYTF. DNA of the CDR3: TGTGCCAGCAGTCCCTTTAGCGGACAGGGGATCGATGGCTACACCTTC.

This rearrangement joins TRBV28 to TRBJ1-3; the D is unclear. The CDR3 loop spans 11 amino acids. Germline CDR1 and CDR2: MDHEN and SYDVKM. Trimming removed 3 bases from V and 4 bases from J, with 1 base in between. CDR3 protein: CASSFGNTIYF. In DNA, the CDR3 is TGTGCCAGCAGTTTCGGAAACACCATATATTTT.

CDR3 nucleotide sequence: TGTGCCAGTAGTATAGATAGATTTCAGGGTTCTAACTATGGCTACACCTTC. It translates to CASSIDRFQGSNYGYTF. The chain uses TRBV19 and TRBJ1-2, with D tentatively TRBD1 (5 bases). Germline-derived CDR1 and CDR2 are LNHDA and SQIVND (reference sequence). The V gene lost 0 bases and the J gene lost 0 bases, with 14 bases spanning the gap. There are 17 residues in the CDR3.

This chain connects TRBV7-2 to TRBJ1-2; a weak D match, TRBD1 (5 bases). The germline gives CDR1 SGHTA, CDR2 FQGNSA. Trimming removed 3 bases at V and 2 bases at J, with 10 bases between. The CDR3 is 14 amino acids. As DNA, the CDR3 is TGTGCCAGCAGCTTGTTGTGGGGGAACTATGGCTACACCTTC. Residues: CASSLLWGNYGYTF.

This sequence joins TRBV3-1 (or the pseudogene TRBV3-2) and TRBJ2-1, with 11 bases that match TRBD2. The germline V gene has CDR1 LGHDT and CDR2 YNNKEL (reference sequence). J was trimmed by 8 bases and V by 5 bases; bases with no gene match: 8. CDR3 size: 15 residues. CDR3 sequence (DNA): TGTGCCAGCAGCTCCCCCCCTAGCGGGAGGCATGAGCAGTTCTTC. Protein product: CASSSPPSGRHEQFF.

The CDR3: CASSLGSVYGYTF. In DNA, the CDR3 is TGTGCCAGCAGCTTGGGCAGTGTGTATGGCTACACCTTC. The V call is TRBV5-8, the J call TRBJ1-2; D call uncertain. This CDR3 is 13 amino acids long. Per germline, CDR1 SGHTS and CDR2 YDEGEE. The V and J ends lost 0 bases and 5 bases respectively, with 8 bases between them.

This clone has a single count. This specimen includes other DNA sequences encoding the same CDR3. Here the CDR3 reads CASSPGTSGTYEQYF. The CDR3 DNA reads TGTGCCAGCAGTCCTGGGACTAGCGGGACCTACGAGCAGTACTTC. The genes are TRBV28 and TRBJ2-7, with 13 bases that match TRBD2. The CDR3 is 15 residues long. CDR1 is MDHEN and CDR2 is SYDVKM in the germline V gene. V lost 5 bases and J lost 2; bases outside the gene matches: 3.

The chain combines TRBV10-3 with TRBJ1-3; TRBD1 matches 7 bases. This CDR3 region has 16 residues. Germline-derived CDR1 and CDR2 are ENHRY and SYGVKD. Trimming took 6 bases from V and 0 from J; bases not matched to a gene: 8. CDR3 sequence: CAIRQNRGPSGNTIYF. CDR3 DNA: TGTGCCATCAGACAGAACAGGGGCCCCTCTGGAAACACCATATATTTT.

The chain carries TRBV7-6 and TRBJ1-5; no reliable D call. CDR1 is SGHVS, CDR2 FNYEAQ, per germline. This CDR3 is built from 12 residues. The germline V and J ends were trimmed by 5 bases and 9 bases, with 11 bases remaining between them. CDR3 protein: CASSPPKGPQHF. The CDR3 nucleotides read TGTGCCAGCAGCCCCCCTAAGGGGCCCCAGCATTTT.

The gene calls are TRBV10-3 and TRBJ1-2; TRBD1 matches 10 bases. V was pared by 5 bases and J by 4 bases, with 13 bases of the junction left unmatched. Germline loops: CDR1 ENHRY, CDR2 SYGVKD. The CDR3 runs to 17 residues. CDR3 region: CAISSGTGEVGGYGYTF. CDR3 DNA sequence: TGTGCCATCAGTTCCGGGACAGGGGAAGTTGGGGGCTATGGCTACACCTTC.